Shown below are 4 T cell receptor beta chains from a single sample sequenced in a study of blood T cell repertoires in COVID-19. TCRdb's copy holds only in-frame clones and misses some; the assay was immunoSEQ multiplex PCR. The sample records roughly 300,000 clones, about 80% being singletons. What was sequenced was peripheral blood. These receptors all come from a woman aged 45-59 years who had recovered from COVID-19.

V gene TRBV28 combines with J gene TRBJ2-6; D is perhaps TRBD2 (5 bases). V lost 10 bases and J lost 3, with 7 bases in between. This CDR3 has 12 amino acids. Germline V gene sequence: CDR1 MDHEN, CDR2 SYDVKM. CDR3 DNA: TGTGCCACCACTAGTGGGGCCAACGTCCTGACTTTC. It codes for CATTSGANVLTF.

V and J are TRBV21-1 and TRBJ2-7; the D call of TRBD1 is as the table states it, not checked on the DNA. TRBV21-1 is a pseudogene segment. This CDR3 comprises 15 residues. CDR3 sequence reads: CASSSYRTGPYEQYF. The CDR3 nucleotides read TGTGCCAGCAGCAGCTACCGGACAGGTCCCTACGAGCAGTACTTC.

In this sample, this clone turned up a few times. This chain uses TRBV6-1 with TRBJ2-2; no firm D call. The CDR3 runs 14 residues. Germline values: CDR1 MNHNS, CDR2 SASEGT. V gave up 3 bases and J gave up 2 bases, with 7 bases separating them. The CDR3 spells CASSDSPNTGELFF. Here the CDR3 DNA reads TGTGCCAGCAGTGATAGTCCAAACACCGGGGAGCTGTTTTTT.

The chain recombines TRBV7-3 with TRBJ2-1; a possible D gene is TRBD2 (6 bases). Germline CDR1 is SGHTA and CDR2 is FQGTGA. Trimming removed 4 bases from V and 10 bases from J, with 14 bases in between. The CDR3 loop spans 13 amino acids. CDR3 DNA: TGTGCCAGCAGCTCCCAGGAACGGGGGGAGCAGTTCTTC. It is translated as CASSSQERGEQFF. Based on the CDR3 plus reference TRBV7-3 and TRBJ2-1, the full variable domain is GAGVSQTPSNKVTEKGKYVELRCDPISGHTALYWYRQSLGQGPEFLIYFQGTGAADDSGLPNDRFFAVRPEGSVSTLKIQRTERGDSAVYLCASSSQERGEQFFGPGTRLTVL.